This TCR beta chain stems from a study of radiotherapy plus CTLA-4 blockade in lung cancer. Sequencing used immunoSEQ multiplex PCR; TCRdb keeps in-frame clones, though not all of them. Of tens of thousands of clones detected, 70% to 80% appear once; the ten largest clones hold 8% to 10%. The V end lost 3 bases, the J end lost 5 bases, and 12 bases lay between the germline ends. Germline CDR1 MNHEY, CDR2 SMNVEV (reference sequence). The CDR3 has 14 amino acids. The TCR was taken from a human donor with non-small cell lung cancer who had a complete response to radiotherapy plus ipilimumab. The genes are TRBV27 and TRBJ2-3, with D tentatively TRBD2 (5 bases). This specimen consisted of peripheral blood, obtained from a patient treated with radiotherapy plus ipilimumab. The CDR3 spells CASSFRGARDTQYF. The CDR3 DNA follows: TGTGCCAGCAGTTTTCGGGGAGCCAGAGATACGCAGTATTTT.